This T cell receptor (beta chain) is from a study of shared clonotypes between healthy human individuals (TCRdb year 2020). In terms of the full investigation: A couple of women and three men aged 18 to 49 years were included in the cohort. For each donor, CD4 naive and CD4 memory were each given three plates, CD8 naive was given two plates, and CD8 memory was given one plate. To estimate repertoire size and how much clonotypes are shared between individuals, the study performed deep sequencing of blood TCR repertoires from about five healthy adults. To increase sequencing depth and limit assay-specific biases, different laboratories used diverse techniques to prepare libraries and sequence TCR repertoires. Between about 0.9 and 9 billion PBMCs per donor were obtained by leukapheresis.

About this clone: The target of this receptor is not known. The record has no base qualities; no much larger clone is one base away.

CD8 naive samples were CD45RO-negative cells positively selected for CCR7, giving a CD45RA+CCR7+ population that excluded TemRA cells. The donors were healthy, HIV-negative adults with no recently reported acute infections or vaccinations. Only Caucasian adults living in Nashville, Tennessee, USA were represented among the donors. Blood was obtained by leukapheresis, after which PBMCs were separated by Ficoll-Histopaque density gradient centrifugation and cryopreserved in liquid nitrogen vapor phase. Analytical flow cytometry was used to check the purity and quantity of each magnetically sorted T cell population. Genomic DNA was isolated from each sorted fraction and quantified by UV absorbance on a Nanodrop 2000c. V gives up 5 bases and J gives up 5 bases, and the segment between their germline ends measures 13 bases. CDR1 and CDR2 were assigned from the germline V gene (reference sequence) as MNHEY and SMNVEV. The CDR3 contains 14 residues, cysteine and phenylalanine counted. CDR3 DNA only is kept here, 42 bases in frame from base 1.

Using the deep immunoSEQ assay, TCR CDR3 regions were amplified from genomic DNA by multiplex PCR. For each cell subset, the extracted genomic DNA was distributed evenly across all wells of several immunoSEQ 96-well plates, and each plate served as one replicate. For sorted subsets, about 0.2 ug genomic DNA, equal to 30,000 to 35,000 T cell genomes, was loaded into each replicate PCR. Purified libraries were measured with a Qubit 3.0 fluorometer, size-checked on a Bioanalyzer 2100, and measured again with the KAPA Library Quantification kit. Every immunoSEQ 96-well plate was sequenced on a dedicated single-read 150-cycle Illumina NextSeq 550 flow cell. The source study handled its data this way. Because only junctional sequences without quality scores were contained in the immunoSEQ output, filtering matching that applied to full-length reads could not be performed. Sequences were annotated with PyIR, a Python wrapper for IgBLAST v1.9, and V/J genes and CDR3 were assigned using IMGT germline references. Reads were filtered out if the reads had weak V/J assignments (E-value above 1e-6), no CDR3, stop codons, out-of-frame junctions, or ambiguous translated residues. V3J clonotypes were defined by identical inferred V gene, J gene, and CDR3 amino acid sequence. To compute the percentage overlap between repertoires, the number of shared unique clonotypes was divided by the size of the smaller repertoire. Repertoire richness was assessed with RTK rarefaction, the Chao1 estimator, and Recon v2.1 estimates of unobserved clonotypes. Generation probabilities were computed with OLGA for all TCRbeta clonotypes obtained by the gDNA method from a handful of donors. The table comes from immuneACCESS by way of TCRdb, which keeps in-frame sequences with V and J called. Part of the clones is missing from these tables; in studies checked, under half for an unresolved V gene and the rest for unknown reasons. V and J calls and clone size are those listed in that table; D and trimming were worked out from the DNA. The sample table contains some 740,000 clones; only one count was recorded for about 92% of them. The ten largest make up 24% of the sample.

The research as a whole found: Even with the large sequencing depth, rarefaction of the sorted-subset datasets indicated that sequencing was incomplete. Sampling was limited to blood, and TCR repertoires in tissue likely differ from TCR repertoires in blood. When a handful of donors were compared, the shared fraction of clonotypes was around 5% for naive CD4, 3.5% for naive CD8, more than 2% for memory CD4, and less than 0.5% for memory CD8. Because the study included a small number of donors, the genetic and exposure-history diversity represented was limited. Naive subsets generally had larger estimated clonotype richness than memory subsets did. Compared with non-shared clonotypes, the clonotypes found in all four sorted-subset donors had higher generation probabilities. Pairwise subsampling indicated that sequencing depth was expected to affect the degree of clonotype sharing among donors.

This receptor chain uses TRBV27 and TRBJ2-1; the D region is possibly TRBD1 or TRBD2, each matching across 5 bases. This receptor was taken from a man aged 30-40 years in good health. The source material was naive CD8+ T cells sorted from blood. Per the publication, the cell subset or site label means: CD45RA+CCR7+. The nucleotides read TGTGCCAGCAGTCGACCCGGGACCAACAATGAGCAGTTCTTC. Its protein is CASSRPGTNNEQFF.